This T cell receptor beta chain was captured in a study of blood T cell repertoires in COVID-19. Study-level background: Specimens from acute and convalescent COVID-19 originated in the United States, Italy and Spain. From T cells, B-cell-depleted T cells, or PBMCs came the material, which was cDNA or gDNA.

With 6 bases clipped from V and 9 bases from J, the junction kept 11 bases outside the gene matches. Germline values: CDR1 MNHEY, CDR2 SVGAGI. The CDR3 has 14 amino acids. The participants were between about 18 and 89 years old and came from some 25 US areas. Cohorts were based on clinical histories the participants reported. The data were produced by immunoSEQ multiplex PCR, yet TCRdb's version contains in-frame clones alone and is incomplete. Among about 160,000 clones listed, roughly 84% were seen once. The chain has TRBV6-5 and TRBJ1-1; TRBD1 agrees at 9 bases. The sequenced sample was PBMCs or T cells enriched from blood (not recorded which). This TCR came from a woman in her forties or fifties who had recovered from COVID-19. The CDR3 is CASSLGQGRGKAFF. In DNA form, the CDR3 reads TGTGCCAGCAGCCTGGGACAGGGTAGAGGAAAAGCTTTCTTT.